Below are 6 T cell receptor beta chains sequenced from a single sample in a study of breast tumors, draining lymph nodes, adjacent tissues. TCRdb recomputed calls from the multiplex PCR reads with MiXCR, one row per CDR3 protein. The sample consists of 140,000 or so distinct CDR3 sequences, approximately 29% of them appearing once. The lymph nodes were axillary draining lymph nodes from breast cancer patients. Input material: axillary lymph node tissue. The receptors derive from a female donor with breast cancer. Some clones in this sample may be carry-over from other donors' samples.

As regards this clonotype: A much larger clone lies one base from this, so it may be a read error. This chain connects TRBV7-3 to TRBJ2-5; the match to TRBD2 covers 9 bases. This CDR3 contains 15 residues. Germline V CDR1 and CDR2: SGHTA, FQGTGA. The CDR3, as DNA: TGTGCCGGCAGCTTAGGCGGGACTAGCCGTGAGACCCAGCACTTC. Translation gives CAGSLGGTSRETQHF.

In this sample, this clonotype turned up many times. CDR3 amino acids: CASSRESSNQPQHF. The CDR3 DNA reads as TGTGCCAGCAGCAGAGAGTCTAGCAATCAGCCCCAGCATTTT. V gene TRBV3-1 combines with J gene TRBJ1-5; D remains ambiguous. Germline assignment: CDR1 LGHDT and CDR2 YNNKEL (reference sequence). V lost 5 bases to trimming and J lost 0 bases, with 8 bases between them. The CDR3 spans 14 residues.

In regard to this clonotype: Germline and junction disagree at one end, which may indicate a read error. This chain connects TRBV5-1 to TRBJ2-5; 7 bases are a match to TRBD1. The CDR3 length is 15 residues. Looked up from germline, CDR1 is SGHRS and CDR2 is YFSETQ. CDR3 amino acids: CASSVTGDWVEPQYF. The CDR3 bases are TGCGCCAGCAGCGTAACAGGGGATTGGGTAGAGCCCCAGTACTTC.

This rearrangement joins TRBV6-5 to TRBJ2-1; TRBD2 is a possible D gene (7 bases). The CDR3 is 12 residues long. Germline loops: CDR1 MNHEY, CDR2 SVGAGI. The V and J ends lost 2 bases and 10 bases respectively, with 9 bases between them. Here the CDR3 reads CASSYGGAEQFF. The CDR3 region has the DNA TGTGCCAGCAGTTACGGGGGGGCCGAGCAGTTCTTC.

This clonotype showed up many times. The chain links TRBV6-5 to TRBJ1-5; 7 positions agree with TRBD1. The length of the CDR3 is 15 residues. The V and J ends lost 5 bases and 9 bases, in that order; junction bases with no gene match: 13. CDR1 is MNHEY and CDR2 is SVGAGI in the germline V gene. CDR3 protein: CASSELQGRSRPQHF. CDR3 sequence (DNA): TGTGCCAGCAGTGAGCTACAGGGGCGGTCGCGGCCCCAGCATTTT.

The genes are TRBV11-2 and TRBJ2-1; a weak D match, TRBD2 (5 bases). CDR3 size: 13 residues. Per the germline V gene, CDR1 is SGHAT and CDR2 is FQNNGV. Deletions cut 6 bases from V and 12 bases from J, with 18 bases between. The CDR3: CASRPTAPGGQFF. DNA for the CDR3: TGTGCCAGCAGACCCACGGCCCCCGGAGGGCAGTTCTTC. The full variable domain, its missing parts supplied by reference TRBV11-2 and TRBJ2-1, is EAGVAQSPRYKIIEKRQSVAFWCNPISGHATLYWYQQILGQGPKLLIQFQNNGVVDDSQLPKDRFSAERLKGVDSTLKIQPAKLEDSAVYLCASRPTAPGGQFFGPGTRLTVL.